This note documents a single TCR beta chain sequence. What it binds is not known. The data belong to a study of cytomegalovirus exposure and HLA in healthy donors. Across the study: In an early release, HLA-typed donors contributed tens of millions of unique TCR sequences.

The CDR3 contains 14 residues. With 5 bases clipped from V and 8 bases from J, the junction kept 8 bases outside the gene matches. Germline values: CDR1 MNHEY, CDR2 SMNVEV (reference sequence). 13 Jbeta primers and 60 Vbeta primers were used for the PCR. Profiled with immunoSEQ multiplex PCR; TCRdb holds only in-frame clones, not every one. This table holds around 160,000 clones, approximately 80% found once. Study observations and caveats: Versus the roughly 700-donor mean, an Asian-associated ancestry cluster reportedly showed fewer N-insertions in a later analysis.

The source is a woman in her 40s in good health and CMV-seropositive. Sequencing was carried out using PBMCs. The chain recombines TRBV27 with TRBJ1-2; 10 positions agree with TRBD1. The CDR3 DNA follows: TGTGCCAGCAGTCCTAACGACAGGGGGCGAGGCTACACCTTC. Translation: CASSPNDRGRGYTF.